Following are 7 T cell receptor beta chains from one sample sequenced in a study of OX40 agonist ivuxolimab in advanced cancers. Repertoires were generated with immunoSEQ multiplex PCR, while TCRdb's copy carries only in-frame clones and drops some. This sample carries about 51,000 clones, 88% of them seen once, and the ten largest clones take 3.6%. This specimen consisted of CD4+ or CD8+ T cells sorted from blood, obtained in a trial of the OX40 agonist ivuxolimab. These receptors all come from an adult with an advanced solid tumor such as melanoma, head and neck, liver or kidney cancer.

This clone was seen a single time. The V gene is TRBV29-1, the J gene TRBJ1-2; D ambiguous. The CDR3 has 14 residues. Looked up from germline, CDR1 is SQVTM and CDR2 is ANQGSEA. V was shortened by 0 bases and J by 4 bases, with 12 bases between the two germline ends. In DNA form, the CDR3 reads TGCAGCGTTGAAGATCTTTCGGGGTTCTATGGCTACACCTTC. Its translation: CSVEDLSGFYGYTF.

The chain combines TRBV6-6 with TRBJ1-2, with D possibly being TRBD1 (6 bases). CDR1 is MNHNY and CDR2 is SVGAGI in the germline V gene (reference sequence). CDR3 length: 13 residues. V lost 7 bases, J lost 6 bases, and 15 bases lay in between. CDR3 coding DNA: TGTGCCAGCACCGAGGACAGCCGACATGGCTACACCTTC. The encoded protein is CASTEDSRHGYTF.

The rearrangement links TRBV28 to TRBJ2-2; 13 nucleotides align to TRBD2. V shed 1 base, J shed 2 bases, and the junction held 7 bases outside the gene matches. CDR3 length: 19 residues. Germline V gene lookup returns CDR1 MDHEN and CDR2 SYDVKM. The CDR3 DNA sequence: TGTGCCAGCAGTTTATACCGGACTAGCGGGAGTGGTAACACCGGGGAGCTGTTTTTT. Encoded protein: CASSLYRTSGSGNTGELFF.

The J gene is TRBJ1-1, the V gene TRBV14; perhaps TRBD1 as D (5 bases). Germline loops: CDR1 SGHDN, CDR2 FVKESK. This CDR3 comprises 16 residues. With 1 base removed from V and 4 bases from J, the gap between germline ends came to 16 bases. CDR3 nucleotide sequence: TGTGCCAGCAGCCAAGCCGTTGCGGGGGGGGGCACTGAAGCTTTCTTT. It translates to CASSQAVAGGGTEAFF.

The genes are TRBV5-1 and TRBJ2-7; 10 bases line up with TRBD1. The germline CDR1 and CDR2 sequences are SGHRS and YFSETQ. Trimming removed 4 bases from V and 2 bases from J; junction bases left unmatched: 6. This CDR3 comprises 15 residues. The CDR3 loop is CASSIGTGATYEQYF. In DNA form, the CDR3 reads TGCGCCAGCAGCATAGGGACAGGGGCTACCTACGAGCAGTACTTC.

The V call is TRBV18, the J call TRBJ2-5; 10 nucleotides align to TRBD2. The CDR3 runs 15 residues. Trimming at V came to 6 bases and at J to 5 bases, leaving 9 bases not matched to a gene. The V gene's germline CDR1 is KGHSH and CDR2 LQKENI. The CDR3, as DNA: TGTGCCAGCTCCCCAGCGGGGGGGCTCATGGAGACCCAGTACTTC. Its translation is CASSPAGGLMETQYF.

The chain joins TRBV14 to TRBJ2-3; 9 bases align to TRBD2. V gave up 1 base and J gave up 6 bases; unmatched junction bases: 23. Germline assignment: CDR1 SGHDN and CDR2 FVKESK. CDR3 length: 21 amino acids. The CDR3 reads CASSQAIGALSGSAQTDTQYF. CDR3 DNA sequence: TGTGCCAGCAGCCAAGCCATTGGGGCCCTTAGCGGGAGCGCTCAAACGGATACGCAGTATTTT.